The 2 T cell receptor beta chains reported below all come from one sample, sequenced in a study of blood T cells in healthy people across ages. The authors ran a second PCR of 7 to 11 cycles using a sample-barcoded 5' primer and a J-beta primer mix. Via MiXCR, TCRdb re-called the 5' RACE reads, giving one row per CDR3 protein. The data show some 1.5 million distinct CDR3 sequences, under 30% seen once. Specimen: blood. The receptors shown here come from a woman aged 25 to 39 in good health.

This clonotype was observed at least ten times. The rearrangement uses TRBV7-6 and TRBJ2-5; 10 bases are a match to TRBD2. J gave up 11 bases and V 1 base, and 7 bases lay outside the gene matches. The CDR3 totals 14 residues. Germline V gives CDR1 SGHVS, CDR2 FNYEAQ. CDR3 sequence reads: CASSLVGTSVEQYF. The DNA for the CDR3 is TGTGCCAGCAGCTTAGTTGGGACTAGCGTAGAGCAGTACTTC.

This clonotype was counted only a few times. The CDR3 region is CASSYSTGTVMNTEAFF. CDR3 nucleotide sequence: TGTGCCAGCAGTTACTCTACCGGGACAGTAATGAACACTGAAGCTTTCTTT. This chain links TRBV6-6 with TRBJ1-1; 7 bases match TRBD1. The CDR3 runs 17 residues. The germline V gene has CDR1 MNHNY and CDR2 SVGAGI (reference sequence). The ends lost 0 bases at V and 0 bases at J; junction bases unmatched: 7.